The present T cell receptor beta chain was sequenced within a study of blood T cell repertoires in COVID-19. In the authors' workflow: Reference gene primer amplification gave estimated nucleated cell counts. Sequencing used immunoSEQ multiplex PCR; TCRdb keeps in-frame clones, though not all of them. That table gives V, J and clone size, and the DNA gave D and trimming. The top ten hold roughly 15% of the sample, which has 87,000 or so clones, over 80% seen once. The ends lost 3 bases at V and 8 bases at J; junction bases unmatched: 7. The CDR3 sequence is 16 residues long. CDR1 is MDHEN and CDR2 is SYDVKM in the germline V gene. The table lists this clone with a count of one.

The genes are TRBV28 and TRBJ1-4; TRBD1 matches 12 bases. The source is a woman at least 80 years old with active or convalescent COVID-19. Sequencing was done on a sample of peripheral blood. CDR3 sequence reads: CASSFPGTGGREKLFF. DNA for the CDR3: TGTGCCAGCAGTTTCCCCGGGACAGGGGGCCGAGAAAAACTGTTTTTT.